This entry features one TCR beta chain sequence. The sample is drawn from a study of patients and donors after allogeneic stem cell transplantation. TCRdb reprocessed the RT-PCR reads via MiXCR and lists one record per CDR3 protein. Among 800,000 to 1,000,000 distinct CDR3 sequences, under 20% were seen once, and the ten largest hold around 6%. V gave up 0 bases and J gave up 5 bases; unmatched junction bases: 7. Germline V lookup: CDR1 SGDLS, CDR2 YYNGEE. The CDR3 runs to 16 residues. The rearrangement uses TRBV9 and TRBJ2-7; the match to TRBD2 covers 11 bases. Material for sequencing was blood, either unsorted or a sorted T cell fraction (not recorded which). The sequence was collected from a human donor who was either an allogeneic HSCT recipient or a stem cell or donor lymphocyte infusion donor (not recorded which). It is not recorded whose cells these are; they may come from a transplant donor. The CDR3 loop reads CASSVVPSGGLHEQYF. Here the CDR3 DNA reads TGTGCCAGCAGCGTAGTACCTAGCGGGGGGTTGCACGAGCAGTACTTC. The whole variable domain, remainder taken from reference TRBV9 and TRBJ2-7, is DSGVTQTPKHLITATGQRVTLRCSPRSGDLSVYWYQQSLDQGLQFLIQYYNGEERAKGNILERFSAQQFPDLHSELNLSSLELGDSALYFCASSVVPSGGLHEQYFGPGTRLTVT.